This is a list of T cell receptor beta chains from one sample in a study of blood T cell repertoires in COVID-19. The protocol was immunoSEQ multiplex PCR, while the TCRdb copy is restricted to in-frame clones and leaves out a portion. This repertoire shows 120,000 to 150,000 clones, around four fifths found once; its top ten account for 35% to 40%. The sequenced sample was peripheral blood. The receptors were sampled from a human donor in a cohort sampled during active COVID-19. The CDR3 runs from the conserved cysteine through the conserved F or W.

>TRBV6-5|TRBJ1-4
CASSRYEKLFF
>TRBV21-1|TRBJ2-5
CASSKVGEGGETQYF
>TRBV6-6|TRBJ1-1
CASSYSGEYTEAFF
>TRBV6-2/TRBV6-3|TRBJ1-1
CASSYSTTGVNTEAFF
>TRBV6-2/TRBV6-3|TRBJ1-5
CASSYPTGDDGTQPQHF
>TRBV7-8|TRBJ1-2
CASSLWGQGGHGYTF
>TRBV5-4|TRBJ2-5
CASSPPDRQETQYF
>TRBV15|TRBJ1-5
CATSSEVEPQHF
>TRBV6-5|TRBJ1-6
CASSRDRNSPLHF
>TRBV4-2|TRBJ1-4
CASSQERPGQTNEKLFF
>TRBV6-2/TRBV6-3|TRBJ1-2
CASSYSVGTARDGYTF
>TRBV12-3/TRBV12-4|TRBJ1-2
CASSLGGGYGYTF
>TRBV6-2/TRBV6-3|TRBJ2-5
CASSYPFPPTGEETQYF
>TRBV4-1|TRBJ2-1
CASSQRTSGGALNEQFF
>TRBV4-2|TRBJ2-2
CASSQELAGGRRAGELFF
>TRBV7-2|TRBJ2-2
CASSLAGAGELFF
>TRBV28|TRBJ2-1
CASSFLGSRNEQFF
>TRBV30|TRBJ2-2
CAWMLRGGTGELFF
>TRBV21-1|TRBJ1-5
CASSPCGRPQHF
>TRBV3-1/TRBV3-2|TRBJ1-2
CASSQALQNYGYTF
>TRBV24-1|TRBJ1-2
CATRGTGSGYTF
>TRBV7-2|TRBJ1-3
CASSLGFRGLTSGNTIYF
>TRBV2|TRBJ1-1
CASGLEGRNTEAFF
>TRBV4-3|TRBJ2-1
CASSPRTSGGHPWNEQFF
>TRBV25-1|TRBJ1-1
CASSAWSTEAFF
>TRBV11-3|TRBJ1-2
CASSLGQGSGYTF
>TRBV11-3|TRBJ2-5
CASSPTIPSGDETQYF
>TRBV30|TRBJ2-7
CAWSVIYEQYF
>TRBV20-1|TRBJ2-1
CSASLAGVYNEQFF
>TRBV5-1|TRBJ1-2
CASSPESYYGYTF
>TRBV30|TRBJ1-5
CAWTGQEGQPQHF
>TRBV19|TRBJ1-6
CASTHRDHSPLHF
>TRBV28|TRBJ1-5
CASRTNSNQPQHF
>TRBV6-2/TRBV6-3|TRBJ1-2
CASSPQTGGYTF
>TRBV15|TRBJ1-2
CATSTGTGGYGYTF
>TRBV14|TRBJ2-7
CASSQTGTGVFEQYF
>TRBV4-3|TRBJ2-5
CASSQDWDRGRETQYF
>TRBV29-1|TRBJ2-3
CSVALGQRTDTQYF
>TRBV28|TRBJ2-7
CASSFYRDYEQYF
>TRBV5-5|TRBJ2-7
CASSLYRTYEQYF
>TRBV2|TRBJ2-5
CASSELPGGETQYF
>TRBV27|TRBJ2-7
CASSRDEQYF
>TRBV14|TRBJ1-2
CASSQTTGGYGYTF
>TRBV2|TRBJ1-1
CASTPEGVNTEAFF
>TRBV7-8|TRBJ1-6
CASSTGHENSPLHF
>TRBV7-8|TRBJ2-7
CASSLMGQGKYF
>TRBV27|TRBJ1-4
CASSSVTGSPEKLFF
>TRBV11-2|TRBJ2-7
CASSLGRGGYEQYF
>TRBV5-6|TRBJ1-2
CASSSFEARGYTF
>TRBV18|TRBJ1-1
CASSPTGSEAFF
>TRBV5-5|TRBJ1-1
CASSFSGGGGTEAFF
>TRBV11-3|TRBJ2-5
CASSYTGGWETQYF
>TRBV6-5|TRBJ1-4
CASRDSANEKLFF
>TRBV11-2|TRBJ2-5
CASSRQNFPPPYF
>TRBV6-6|TRBJ1-2
CASSSRDRGYTF
>TRBV15|TRBJ1-5
CATSTITGPQHF
>TRBV19|TRBJ2-2
CASKTTGTGRIGELFF
>TRBV7-8|TRBJ1-2
CASSLGDRAYGYTF
>TRBV3-1/TRBV3-2|TRBJ1-2
CASTLTGSIYGYTF
>TRBV11-2|TRBJ2-2
CASSPGQGLATGELFF